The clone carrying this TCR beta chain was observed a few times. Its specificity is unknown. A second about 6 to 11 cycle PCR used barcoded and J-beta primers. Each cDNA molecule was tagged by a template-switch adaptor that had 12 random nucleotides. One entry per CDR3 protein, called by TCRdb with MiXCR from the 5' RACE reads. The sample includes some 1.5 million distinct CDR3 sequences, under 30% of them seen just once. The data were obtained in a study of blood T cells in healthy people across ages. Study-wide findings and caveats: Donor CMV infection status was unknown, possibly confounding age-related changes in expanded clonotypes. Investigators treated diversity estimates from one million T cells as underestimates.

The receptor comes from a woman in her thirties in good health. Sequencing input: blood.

The CDR3, as DNA: TGTGCCAGCAGCTCGGACAGGGGAAGGACAGATACGCAGTATTTT. Translated: CASSSDRGRTDTQYF. This chain uses TRBV7-9 with TRBJ2-3, with 9 bases that match TRBD1. V shed 4 bases, J shed 3 bases, and the junction held 5 bases outside the gene matches. There are 15 residues in the CDR3. The germline V gene has CDR1 SEHNR and CDR2 FQNEAQ (reference sequence).